This paragraph reports one T cell receptor (beta chain). This clonotype has only one observation. Its antigen is unknown. No much larger clone exists at a distance of one base, and base qualities are not known. One read alone lends weak support. Receptor amplification or capture employed 5' RACE. Reads for this sample came from an Illumina HiSeq 2500. A second PCR of 7 to 11 cycles was performed with a sample-barcoded 5' primer and a J-beta primer mix. A unique molecular identifier was introduced onto each TCR beta cDNA molecule by a template-switch 5' adaptor carrying 12 random nucleotides. Each sample yielded at least 2.5 million CDR3-containing paired-end reads. First-strand cDNA synthesis was performed from all RNA using the Mint cDNA synthesis kit, with priming by a TRBC-specific oligonucleotide. Following uracil-DNA glycosylase treatment, a first 18-cycle PCR with universal primers M1SS and BC2_uni_R was performed on all cDNA. Regarding the original processing steps: For normalization, 1 million high-quality reads, each with a distinct molecular identifier, were randomly selected from each sample. Instead of being binned into consensus sequences, reads that shared molecular identifiers were thrown out. MiTCR, with a Q25 quality threshold and the strictest error-elimination algorithm, was used for CDR3 identification, clonotype clustering and error correction. Lower-bound total TCR beta diversity was estimated with a nonparametric unseen species model using Euler transformation. TCRdb cleaned the public reads at Q25 with fastp, built clones with MiXCR and kept in-frame beta chains. A single entry per CDR3 protein holds the most common genes and DNA from its merged rows. These V and J calls originate from TCRdb's pipeline instead of the authors' own analysis. This sample is represented by about 580,000 distinct CDR3 sequences; around 50% of them were singletons. 20% to 25% of the sample lies in the top ten.

Donors were 40 or so systemically healthy Caucasian individuals from Russia aged 6 to 90 years. About 9.8 milliliters of peripheral blood were drawn from each donor into EDTA-treated Vacutainer tubes. PBMCs were isolated by Ficoll-Paque density-gradient centrifugation, with at least 7 million obtained per sample. Total RNA, at least 6 micrograms per sample, was extracted from PBMCs with Trizol reagent. Naive CD45RAhigh/CD27high T cell percentages were measured by flow cytometry on a PBMC aliquot from every donor. The data derive from a study of blood T cells in healthy people across ages (dated by TCRdb to the mid-2010s). Context from the whole study: Template switching captured roughly one uniquely barcoded TCR beta cDNA molecule per two T cells in model experiments. The study measured age-related changes in TCR beta repertoire diversity using deep sequencing normalized with unique cDNA molecular identifiers. Four age groups were formed from the donors: young (average roughly 16 years), middle-aged (more than 35), aged (62) and long-lived (around 82). To avoid experimental bias, donors of different ages were distributed randomly across sequencing lanes. The study analyzed two additional independent replicas of 1 million unique cDNA reads from the same blood draw for two donors, one aged 18 to 29 and one aged 80 or older.

V is cut by 0 bases and J by 5 bases, and the space between the germline ends is 10 bases. From the cysteine through the phenylalanine, the CDR3 covers 14 amino acids. Only CDR3 DNA is held: 42 bases, read in frame from base 1. Sequences SGDLS (CDR1) and YYNGEE (CDR2) are obtained from the germline V gene. Summary of the overall study and its limitations: Bulk unsorted PBMC profiling prevented conclusive comparison of naive and antigen-experienced compartments. Observed TCR beta diversity per million T cells fell roughly linearly with age, and a significant reduction was already apparent by age about 38. Compared with the aged group, the long-lived group had more naive CD4+ T cells, fewer expanded clones and increased TCR diversity, suggesting age selection. The percentage of naive T cells measured by flow cytometry correlated strongly with observed TCR beta diversity. Because donor CMV infection status was unknown, age-related changes in expanded clonotypes were potentially confounded. Estimates of total diversity from one million sequenced T cells were regarded as lower bounds and underestimates.

Here the chain combines TRBV9 and TRBJ2-3, and perhaps TRBD1 as D gene, on 6 matching bases. The sequencing input was blood. This receptor was taken from an elderly man in good health. The bases are TGTGCCAGCAGCGTAGGACAGGCGGTAGATACGCAGTATTTT. The resulting protein is CASSVGQAVDTQYF.